This T cell receptor (beta chain) was recovered during a study of identical twins. Study results and caveats: Fewer insertions marked abundant cord blood beta clonotypes; young adult naive trended weakly, memory not at all. Alpha sequences that were out-of-frame and twin-shared showed an excess of low generation probability.

There are a few counts of this clonotype. Its matching antigen is unknown. TCRdb recomputed calls from the 5' RACE reads with MiXCR, one row per CDR3 protein. The repertoire consists of about 700,000 distinct CDR3 sequences, with 8% to 9% occurring once and the leading ten covering 0.8% to 1%. The CDR3 covers 14 residues. Germline V lookup: CDR1 LNHDA, CDR2 SQIVND (reference sequence). Between the trimmed V and J ends, which lost 9 bases and 6 bases, there was a span of 20 bases. The same data also contributed to another study, on yellow fever vaccine responses in identical twins. As that study records: Twins' vaccine T cell response reportedly seemed partly convergent, partly personalized.

The specimen sequenced was PBMCs. The chain is built from TRBV19 and TRBJ1-2; D unclear. The origin of this receptor is a woman under 30 in good health. In DNA form, the CDR3 reads TGTGCCAGCTTACTAACGGGGTTGACTGATGGCTACACCTTC. It codes for CASLLTGLTDGYTF. The variable domain in full, completed from reference TRBV19 and TRBJ1-2, reads DGGITQSPKYLFRKEGQNVTLSCEQNLNHDAMYWYRQDPGQGLRLIYYSQIVNDFQKGDIAEGYSVSREKKESFPLTVTSAQKNPTAFYLCASLLTGLTDGYTFGSGTRLTVV.